This T cell receptor (beta chain) stems from a study of control samples from healthy donors and cancer patients. Only one count was recorded for this clone. Profiled with immunoSEQ multiplex PCR; TCRdb holds only in-frame clones, not every one. The sample lists 200,000 to 250,000 clones, about 94% seen once, with less than 1.6% in the top ten. The CDR3 has 13 amino acids. V shed 0 bases and J 7 bases; nucleotides not matched to a gene: 1. Germline lookup yields CDR1 SGHRS and CDR2 YFSETQ. Sequenced material: blood. This sequence was found in a man over 45 in good health. J is TRBJ2-1 and V is TRBV5-1; 7 nucleotides line up with TRBD1. The CDR3 nucleotides read TGCGCCAGCAGCTTGGCGGACAGGAATGAGCAGTTCTTC. Translated, it gives CASSLADRNEQFF.